This paragraph reports one T cell receptor (beta chain). Its target antigen remains unknown. There are no base qualities to consult, and no much larger clone falls within one base. This specimen belongs to a study of cytomegalovirus exposure and HLA in healthy donors (dated by TCRdb to the late 2010s). The study in broad terms: According to a later analysis, the 120 or so validation repertoires were produced on the same platform as the roughly 600 repertoires of the first cohort. The study aimed to test whether cataloging public T cell receptors could reveal signatures of past pathogen exposure. Besides the first cohort of hundreds of subjects, a separate validation cohort made up of over 100 different subjects was used. To predict cytomegalovirus infection status, the study brought together high-throughput TCR immunosequencing, statistical association of individual TCRs with disease status, and machine learning.

V sheds 1 base and J sheds 4 bases, leaving 10 bases between their ends. The germline V gene gives CDR1 as SGHVS and CDR2 as FNYEAQ. Reading from cysteine to phenylalanine, the CDR3 counts 15 amino acids. The entry retains the CDR3 DNA only, 45 bases that are in frame from base 1. The library was prepared using the immunoSEQ multiplex PCR assay. On the authors' methods: To diagnose cytomegalovirus status from the catalog of TCR beta chain sequences, a statistical classification framework was built. TCRdb mirrors the immuneACCESS table, restricted to in-frame sequences. Some clones are absent from its copies; in checked studies, under half trace to an unresolved V gene, and the reason for the others is unknown. D and trimming come from the DNA, and the V and J calls and clone size come from that table. The sample data list around 65,000 clones, and 80% to 95% of these were observed just once. About 5.7% of the sample is held by the ten biggest clonotypes.

Here is what the overall study found, with its caveats: Subsequent analysis determined that TCRs grouped into clusters in the first cohort also showed a tendency toward co-occurrence across the roughly 120 validation repertoires, and 90% to 95% of cluster scores exceeded 0. Across donors, most TCR sequences were observed very rarely, whereas some public TCRs were present in many individuals. A total of fewer than 200 TCR beta chains were listed by the study as associated with cytomegalovirus. The authors suggested that the approach could potentially be generalized to other disease states and immunological phenotypes. The classifier was reported to diagnose cytomegalovirus status with high specificity and sensitivity in both the original and validation cohorts. A later analysis had no HLA typing for the validation cohort, so co-occurrence there was scored across all 120 repertoires. In vitro tests confirmed that a few of the cytomegalovirus-associated TCR beta chains recognize cytomegalovirus antigens.

Separate from the approximately 670-subject first cohort, the validation cohort of 90 to 150 subjects was the group to which the donors belonged. Source material: PBMCs. This receptor was identified in a man younger than 30 in good health and CMV-seropositive. The rearranged chain carries TRBV7-6 and TRBJ2-2; the D gene is perhaps TRBD1, on 6 matching bases. The CDR3 loop reads CASSLGTELTGELFF. The DNA reads as follows: TGTGCCAGCAGCTTAGGGACAGAACTCACCGGGGAGCTGTTTTTT.